This T cell receptor beta chain emerged from a study of T cells in Graves' hyperthyroidism and ophthalmopathy. For the study at large: Blood was drawn when the patient was first diagnosed and still untreated. Overall study results and limits: Through a model of 13 V-J features, ophthalmopathy was separated from stable hyperthyroidism.

With regard to this clonotype: Its antigen remains unknown.

The CDR3 has 12 residues. Trimming left V 1 base short and J 3 bases short, with 3 bases between. The germline V gene encodes CDR1 SGHNT and CDR2 YENEEA. Subjects aged 18 to 65 presented with newly diagnosed hyperthyroidism of less than 2 months' duration. Orbital computed tomography and thyroid ultrasound, together with serum TRAb and thyroxine and clinical symptoms, were used for diagnoses. From RNA transcripts, TCR beta CDR3 regions were amplified. A set of HTBI primers served as the primers for a first-round RT-PCR of the TCR CDR3. Each CDR3 protein gets one entry after TCRdb re-called the multiplex PCR reads with MiXCR. The table has 300,000 to 400,000 distinct CDR3 sequences, around 20% seen once.

The TCR comes from a woman aged 45-59 years with Graves' hyperthyroidism. The material sequenced was blood. This chain connects TRBV11-3 to TRBJ1-1, with unresolved D. DNA of the CDR3: TGTGCCAGCAGCTTAGGAGACACTGAAGCTTTCTTT. Translating it yields CASSLGDTEAFF.